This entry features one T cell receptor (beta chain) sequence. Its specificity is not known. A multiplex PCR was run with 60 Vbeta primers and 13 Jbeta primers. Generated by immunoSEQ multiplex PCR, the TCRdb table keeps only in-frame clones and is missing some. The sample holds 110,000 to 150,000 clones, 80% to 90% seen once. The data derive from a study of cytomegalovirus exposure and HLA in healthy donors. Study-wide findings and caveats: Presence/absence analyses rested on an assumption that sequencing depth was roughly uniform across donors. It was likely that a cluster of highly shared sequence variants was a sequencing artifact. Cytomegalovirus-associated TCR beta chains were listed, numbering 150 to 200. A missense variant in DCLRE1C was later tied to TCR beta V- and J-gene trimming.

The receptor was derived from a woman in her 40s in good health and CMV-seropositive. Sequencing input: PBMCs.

The CDR3 loop is CSTRVQGPIYGYTF. The DNA for the CDR3 is TGCAGCACCCGGGTGCAGGGGCCCATCTATGGCTACACCTTC. The gene calls are TRBV29-1 and TRBJ1-2, with D perhaps TRBD1 (6 bases). V lost 8 bases, J lost 4 bases, and 20 bases lay in between. Germline lookup yields CDR1 SQVTM and CDR2 ANQGSEA. This CDR3 comprises 14 residues.